The clone carrying this T cell receptor beta chain was observed many times. This CDR3 comprises 15 residues. The ends were cut back, 2 bases at V and 0 bases at J, with 11 bases in the middle. The germline V gene encodes CDR1 SGHAT and CDR2 FQNNGV. Stable hyperthyroidism: no ophthalmopathy progression over 18 months of follow-up. Subjects aged 18 to 65 presented with newly diagnosed hyperthyroidism of less than 2 months' duration. PBMCs came from more than 8.5 ml fresh peripheral blood. The data were taken from a study of T cells in Graves' hyperthyroidism and ophthalmopathy. Whole-study context: Peripheral blood sampling occurred at initial diagnosis, before any treatment.

From RNA transcripts, TCR beta CDR3 regions were amplified. Researchers ran a first-round RT-PCR on the TCR CDR3 using the HTBI primer set. Each CDR3 protein is one row after TCRdb ran MiXCR on the multiplex PCR reads. The sample lists 700,000 or so distinct CDR3 sequences; about a sixth were seen once. The sequenced sample was blood. The chain combines TRBV11-2 with TRBJ2-7, with a weak D call TRBD1 (6 bases). The sequence was collected from a man between 18 and 29 years old with Graves' hyperthyroidism. For the CDR3, the DNA is TGTGCCAGCAGCTTACAGGGGTCCAGCTCCTACGAGCAGTACTTC. Encoded protein: CASSLQGSSSYEQYF. Full variable domain (rest looked up from reference TRBV11-2 and TRBJ2-7): EAGVAQSPRYKIIEKRQSVAFWCNPISGHATLYWYQQILGQGPKLLIQFQNNGVVDDSQLPKDRFSAERLKGVDSTLKIQPAKLEDSAVYLCASSLQGSSSYEQYFGPGTRLTVT.